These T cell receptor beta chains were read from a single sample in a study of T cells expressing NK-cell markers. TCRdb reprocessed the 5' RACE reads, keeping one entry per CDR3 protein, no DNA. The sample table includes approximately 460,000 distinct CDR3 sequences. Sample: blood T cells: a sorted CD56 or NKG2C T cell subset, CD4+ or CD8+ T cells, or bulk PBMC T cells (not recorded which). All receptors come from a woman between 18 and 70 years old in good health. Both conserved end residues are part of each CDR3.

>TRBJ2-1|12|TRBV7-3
CASSSENNEQFF
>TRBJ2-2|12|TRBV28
CASNPNTGELFF
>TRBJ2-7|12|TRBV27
CASWTGGYEQYF
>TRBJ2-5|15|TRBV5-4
CASSLVPGTSETQYF
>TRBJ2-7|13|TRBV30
CAWSVGGVYEQYF
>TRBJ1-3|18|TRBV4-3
CASSQGSTGLFSGNTIYF
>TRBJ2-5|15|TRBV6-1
CASSRYTSSGETQYF
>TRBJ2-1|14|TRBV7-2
CASSLRGGYNEQFF
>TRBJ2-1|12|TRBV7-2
CASSQSYNEQFF
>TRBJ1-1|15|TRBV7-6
CASSLGQGVNTEAFF
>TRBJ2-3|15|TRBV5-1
CASSLEQGGYDTQYF
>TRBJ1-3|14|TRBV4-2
CASSSRGGGNTIYF
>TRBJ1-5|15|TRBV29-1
CSVAQGAEGNQPQHF
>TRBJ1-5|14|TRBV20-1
CSARGRTSNQPQHF
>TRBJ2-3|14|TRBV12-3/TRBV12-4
CASSLRFATDTQYF
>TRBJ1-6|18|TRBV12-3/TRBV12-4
CASSSGTGSFSYNSPLHF
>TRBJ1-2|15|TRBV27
CASADDRRTNYGYTF
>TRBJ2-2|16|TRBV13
CASAPTSRAITGELFF
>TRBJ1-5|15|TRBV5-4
CASSSGRDSNQPQHF
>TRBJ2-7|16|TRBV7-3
CASSPNPASGRYEQYF
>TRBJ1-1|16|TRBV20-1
CSARGPQGTYYTEAFF
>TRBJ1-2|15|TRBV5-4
CASSLAGGRPYGYTF
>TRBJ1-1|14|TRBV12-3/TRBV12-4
CASSFGVRDTEAFF
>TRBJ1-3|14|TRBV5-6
CASSLSDSGNTIYF
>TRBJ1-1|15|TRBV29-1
CSVVYGTAMNTEAFF